In this sample, the clone carrying this T cell receptor (beta chain) turned up many times. Antigen: not known. Trimming removed 3 bases from V and 4 bases from J, with 10 bases in between. In germline, CDR1 is DFQATT, CDR2 SNEGSKA (reference sequence). The CDR3 runs 13 residues. The data belong to a study of CD8 T cells in ankylosing spondylitis. Quantitative barcoded 5'-RACE was used to prepare TCR beta libraries. Each CDR3 protein gets one entry after TCRdb re-called the 5' RACE reads with MiXCR. Counted here are roughly 230,000 distinct CDR3 sequences, 8.2% occurring once; the ten biggest clones make up 4.8%. Study results and limitations: Clones linked to disease were reported to show significant enrichment in matched ankylosing spondylitis synovial fluid. Seemingly characteristic of ankylosing spondylitis blood was a TCR beta motif consisting of under 10 highly homologous variants. Disease-associated clonotypes exhibited CD8+ identity and were relatively infrequent in peripheral blood.

Sequenced material: blood, either unsorted or a sorted T cell fraction (not recorded which). The genes are TRBV20-1 and TRBJ1-5; the D is unclear. This receptor was taken from a female donor with ankylosing spondylitis or in good health (not recorded which). CDR3 amino acids: CSASSRENQPQHF. CDR3 nucleotides: TGCAGTGCTAGTAGCCGGGAAAATCAGCCCCAGCATTTT.